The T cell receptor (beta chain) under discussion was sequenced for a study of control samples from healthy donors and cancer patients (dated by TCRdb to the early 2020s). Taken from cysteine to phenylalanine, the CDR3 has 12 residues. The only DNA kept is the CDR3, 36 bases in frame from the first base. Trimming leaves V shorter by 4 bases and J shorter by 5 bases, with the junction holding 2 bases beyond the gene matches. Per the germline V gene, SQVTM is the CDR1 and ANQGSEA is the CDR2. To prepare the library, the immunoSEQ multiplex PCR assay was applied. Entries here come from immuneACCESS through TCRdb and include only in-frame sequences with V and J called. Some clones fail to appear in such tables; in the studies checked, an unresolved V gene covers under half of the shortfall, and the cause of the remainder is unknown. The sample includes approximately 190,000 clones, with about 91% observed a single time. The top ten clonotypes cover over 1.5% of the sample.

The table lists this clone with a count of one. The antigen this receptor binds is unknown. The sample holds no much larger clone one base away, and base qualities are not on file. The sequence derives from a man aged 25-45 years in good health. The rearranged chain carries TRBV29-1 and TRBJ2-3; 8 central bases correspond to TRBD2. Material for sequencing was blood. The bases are TGCAGCGTTGGGCGGGGGGAAGATACGCAGTATTTT. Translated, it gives CSVGRGEDTQYF.